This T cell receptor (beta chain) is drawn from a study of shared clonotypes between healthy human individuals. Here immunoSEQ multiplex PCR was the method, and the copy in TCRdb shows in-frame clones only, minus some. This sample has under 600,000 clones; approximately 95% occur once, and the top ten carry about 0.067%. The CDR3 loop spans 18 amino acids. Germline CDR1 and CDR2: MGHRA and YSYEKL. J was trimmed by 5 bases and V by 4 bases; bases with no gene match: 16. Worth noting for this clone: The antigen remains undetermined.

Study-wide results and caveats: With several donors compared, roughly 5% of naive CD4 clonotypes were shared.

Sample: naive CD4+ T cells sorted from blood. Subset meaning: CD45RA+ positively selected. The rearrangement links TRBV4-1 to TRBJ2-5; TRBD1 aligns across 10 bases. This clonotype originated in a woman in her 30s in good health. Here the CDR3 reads CASSRLSPGTGDRETQYF. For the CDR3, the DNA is TGCGCCAGCAGCCGCCTCTCCCCCGGGACAGGGGACCGCGAGACCCAGTACTTC.